Presented here are 21 T cell receptor beta chains from one specimen sequenced in a study of shared clonotypes between healthy human individuals. Only CD45RO-negative cells positively selected for CCR7 counted as naive CD8 cells, so terminally differentiated effector memory CD45RA+ cells were excluded. Method: immunoSEQ multiplex PCR; TCRdb's copy keeps in-frame clones and lacks some. The sample records over 2 million clones, just under 95% being singletons. The sequencing input was naive CD8+ T cells sorted from blood. These receptors came from a man aged 18 to 29 in good health.

With regard to this clone: This sample includes further DNA sequences coding for the same CDR3. The chain employs TRBV13 and TRBJ1-1; D not certain. The germline CDR1 and CDR2 sequences are PRHDT and FYEKMQ (reference sequence). This CDR3 comprises 13 residues. V was trimmed by 2 bases and J by 2 bases, leaving 6 bases between them. Here the CDR3 reads CASSLLGNTEAFF. CDR3 DNA sequence: TGTGCCAGCAGCTTATTAGGTAACACTGAAGCTTTCTTT.

The CDR3 DNA sequence: TGTGCCAGCAGCCGCGGACAGGGGGAATACATTCAGTACTTC. Its translation is CASSRGQGEYIQYF. The chain recombines TRBV7-9 with TRBJ2-4, with TRBD1 matching over 10 bases. The length of the CDR3 is 14 residues. After removal of 5 bases from V and 8 bases from J, the junction contained 6 bases not matched to a gene. Germline V gene data show CDR1 as SEHNR and CDR2 as FQNEAQ (reference sequence).

The V and J genes are TRBV7-9 and TRBJ2-1; the D call may be TRBD1 or TRBD2 (5 bases each). CDR3 length equals 16 residues. V lost 3 bases to trimming and J lost 8 bases, with 20 bases between them. Germline V lookup: CDR1 SEHNR, CDR2 FQNEAQ (reference sequence). The CDR3 DNA is TGTGCCAGCAGCTTTTCTTCCCGCTCCTTGGGGGATGAGCAGTTCTTC. It encodes CASSFSSRSLGDEQFF.

The rearrangement uses TRBV27 and TRBJ1-6, with 11 bases that match TRBD1. The CDR3 extends over 15 amino acids. Germline CDR1 is MNHEY and CDR2 is SMNVEV (reference sequence). J lost 9 bases, V lost 2 bases, and 3 bases had no gene match. The CDR3: CASSLVGTGGSPLHF. As DNA, the CDR3 is TGTGCCAGCAGTTTAGTGGGGACAGGGGGTTCACCCCTCCACTTT.

The rearrangement joins TRBV29-1 to TRBJ2-2; TRBD2 is a possible D gene (6 bases). Trimming took 2 bases from V and 7 from J, leaving 11 bases between them. The CDR3 extends over 13 amino acids. Germline CDR1 SQVTM, CDR2 ANQGSEA. CDR3 nucleotides: TGCAGCGTTGAATTCCCAGCGGGCGGGGAGCTGTTTTTT. Amino acid sequence: CSVEFPAGGELFF.

This clone was counted only a few times. The chain links TRBV30 to TRBJ2-1; D is possibly TRBD1 (6 bases). The ends were cut back, 1 base at V and 8 bases at J, with 9 bases in the middle. The CDR3 consists of 12 residues. Germline V CDR1 and CDR2: GTSNPN, SVGIG (reference sequence). The CDR3 here is CAWSDRAHEQFF. CDR3 DNA sequence: TGTGCCTGGAGTGACAGGGCCCATGAGCAGTTCTTC.

V is TRBV5-4 and J is TRBJ2-1; 9 bases fit TRBD2. CDR1 and CDR2 (germline): SGHNT, YYREEE (reference sequence). CDR3 length: 14 amino acids. V trimming: 2 bases; J trimming: 7 bases; junction bases outside the gene matches: 4. The CDR3: CASSFSGSVNEQFF. DNA for the CDR3: TGTGCCAGCAGCTTTAGCGGGAGTGTAAATGAGCAGTTCTTC.

The V call is TRBV28, the J call TRBJ2-3; a possible D gene is TRBD1 (6 bases). The V gene lost 1 base and the J gene lost 6 bases, with 17 bases spanning the gap. Germline V lookup: CDR1 MDHEN, CDR2 SYDVKM. This CDR3 contains 16 residues. For the CDR3, the DNA is TGTGCCAGCAGTTTATCCCCCGGGACATATTCGGATACGCAGTATTTT. It translates to CASSLSPGTYSDTQYF.

The chain links TRBV13 to TRBJ1-1; perhaps TRBD1 as D (6 bases). Germline loops: CDR1 PRHDT, CDR2 FYEKMQ (reference sequence). Trimming shortened V by 1 base and J by 4 bases, and 16 bases separated the two germline ends. The CDR3 runs 16 residues. The CDR3 nucleotides read TGTGCCAGCAGCTTAGTAATCGGGGGGCCGGGCACTGAAGCTTTCTTT. Translation gives CASSLVIGGPGTEAFF.

V and J are TRBV11-2 and TRBJ2-7; TRBD2 matches at 7 bases. V dropped 0 bases and J dropped 0; count of bases not matched to a gene: 8. This CDR3 comprises 17 residues. Germline V lookup: CDR1 SGHAT, CDR2 FQNNGV. The CDR3 protein is CASSLEGGGGSSYEQYF. CDR3 coding DNA: TGTGCCAGCAGCTTAGAAGGAGGCGGGGGAAGCTCCTACGAGCAGTACTTC.

The chain combines TRBV4-2 with TRBJ2-1; TRBD1 might be the D (5 bases). V lost 0 bases, J lost 7 bases, and 10 bases lay in between. Germline V CDR1 and CDR2: LGHNA, YNFKEQ. The CDR3 consists of 14 residues. Written as DNA, the CDR3 is TGTGCCAGCAGCCAAGATCAATCAGGGAATGAGCAGTTCTTC. Amino acids: CASSQDQSGNEQFF.

With respect to this clone: Other DNA sequences in this sample translate to the same CDR3. The CDR3 DNA reads TGTGCCAGCAGCGTAGGGTCTGGCACTGAAGCTTTCTTT. Amino acids: CASSVGSGTEAFF. The chain has TRBV9 and TRBJ1-1; D is unresolved. The V end was cut by 0 bases, the J end by 4 bases, with 7 bases between. CDR3 length equals 13 residues. Germline lookup yields CDR1 SGDLS and CDR2 YYNGEE.

Here the CDR3 reads CASSSPGLVTGELFF. DNA of the CDR3: TGTGCCAGCAGCTCTCCGGGACTAGTCACCGGGGAGCTGTTTTTT. The gene calls are TRBV7-9 and TRBJ2-2; 8 bases are a match to TRBD2. With 4 bases clipped from V and 4 bases from J, the junction kept 5 bases outside the gene matches. The CDR3 totals 15 residues. Germline-derived CDR1 and CDR2 are SEHNR and FQNEAQ (reference sequence).

J is TRBJ1-2 and V is TRBV6-5; TRBD1 agrees at 7 bases. V shed 2 bases and J 4 bases; nucleotides not matched to a gene: 10. The CDR3 runs 16 residues. Germline V lookup: CDR1 MNHEY, CDR2 SVGAGI. CDR3 coding DNA: TGTGCCAGCAGTTACCAAGCGACAGGGCGTCCCTATGGCTACACCTTC. It codes for CASSYQATGRPYGYTF.

The genes are TRBV27 and TRBJ1-2; TRBD1 aligns across 7 bases. V lost 4 bases, J lost 5 bases, and 7 bases stayed unmatched. CDR1 and CDR2 (germline): MNHEY, SMNVEV (reference sequence). The CDR3 spans 14 residues. In DNA form, the CDR3 reads TGTGCCAGCAGTTCAACAGGGGAGCTATATGGCTACACCTTC. Residues: CASSSTGELYGYTF.

The V call is TRBV4-1, the J call TRBJ2-2; no definite D call. The CDR3 runs 16 residues. The germline V and J ends were trimmed by 3 bases and 8 bases, with 19 bases remaining between them. Per germline, CDR1 MGHRA and CDR2 YSYEKL. The CDR3 reads CASSQQLPGRPGELFF. The CDR3 DNA sequence: TGCGCCAGCAGCCAGCAACTTCCGGGTCGTCCGGGGGAGCTGTTTTTT.

This clone has just a few counts. This chain links TRBV7-9 with TRBJ1-1; D is perhaps TRBD1 (5 bases). The CDR3 is 12 residues long. Looked up from germline, CDR1 is SEHNR and CDR2 is FQNEAQ (reference sequence). V was pared by 8 bases and J by 1 base, with 8 bases between. The CDR3 DNA sequence: TGTGCCAGCTCAGGGAGGAACACTGAAGCTTTCTTT. Translated, it gives CASSGRNTEAFF.

The V and J genes are TRBV6-6 and TRBJ1-6; 9 positions match TRBD1. This CDR3 region has 14 residues. The germline CDR1 and CDR2 sequences are MNHNY and SVGAGI (reference sequence). After removal of 7 bases from V and 6 bases from J, the junction contained 4 bases not matched to a gene. In DNA form, the CDR3 reads TGTGCCAGCACCTCGGGACAGGGTAATTCACCCCTCCACTTT. Its translation is CASTSGQGNSPLHF.

Of note for this clone: This CDR3 is also generated by other DNA sequences in the sample. This chain connects TRBV5-1 to TRBJ2-2, with D possibly matching TRBD1 (5 bases). V was pared by 3 bases and J by 1 base, with 7 bases between. The V gene's germline CDR1 is SGHRS and CDR2 YFSETQ. The CDR3 has 14 residues. CDR3 coding DNA: TGCGCCAGCAGCTCCCAGGGGAACACCGGGGAGCTGTTTTTT. Protein product: CASSSQGNTGELFF. Full variable domain (outside the CDR3, taken from reference TRBV5-1 and TRBJ2-2): KAGVTQTPRYLIKTRGQQVTLSCSPISGHRSVSWYQQTPGQGLQFLFEYFSETQRNKGNFPGRFSGRQFSNSRSEMNVSTLELGDSALYLCASSSQGNTGELFFGEGSRLTVL.

The V call is TRBV4-3, the J call TRBJ1-4; 9 positions agree with TRBD1. Germline lookup yields CDR1 LGHNA and CDR2 YSLEER. With V trimmed by 2 bases and J by 6 bases, 10 bases remained unmatched. The CDR3 length is 17 residues. The CDR3 sequence is CASSQPVLQGADEKLFF. In DNA, the CDR3 is TGCGCCAGCAGCCAACCTGTGCTACAGGGGGCTGATGAAAAACTGTTTTTT.

V is TRBV4-1 and J is TRBJ2-7; D might be TRBD1 or TRBD2, each matching 5 bases. V dropped 1 base and J dropped 3 bases, with 13 bases sitting between them. The CDR3 has 15 amino acids. The germline gives CDR1 MGHRA, CDR2 YSYEKL. CDR3 DNA sequence: TGCGCCAGCAGCCAAGTCAGGGACGTTCGCTACGAGCAGTACTTC. Translated: CASSQVRDVRYEQYF.